This T cell receptor (beta chain) comes out of a study of human T cells and chemical hapten exposure. CDR3 length: 11 amino acids. With 4 bases removed from V and 1 base from J, the gap between germline ends came to 4 bases. CDR1 SQVTM and CDR2 ANQGSEA come from the germline V gene. From the RACE reads, TCRdb called clonotypes with MiXCR, one entry per CDR3 protein. This sample has fewer than 500,000 distinct CDR3 sequences, with approximately 4.4% found just once. Time point reported: patch test 1, 2 weeks after DPC sensitization. Regarding treatment: therapeutic diphenylcyclopropenone sensitization with weekly scalp DPC.

The receptor's source is a woman in her fifties or sixties with alopecia areata. Some clones in this sample may be carry-over from other donors' samples. The material sequenced was whole blood, taken in connection with sensitization to the hapten diphenylcyclopropenone (DPC). The rearrangement uses TRBV29-1 and TRBJ1-1; D uncertain. The CDR3 is CSVAENTEAFF. CDR3 sequence (DNA): TGCAGCGTTGCAGAGAACACTGAAGCTTTCTTT.